This is a list of T cell receptor beta chains from one sample in a study of cytomegalovirus exposure and HLA in healthy donors. Generated by immunoSEQ multiplex PCR, the TCRdb table keeps only in-frame clones and is missing some. The sample yields more than 140,000 clones, 82% seen once. The sample was PBMCs. These receptors originate from a man aged 25-45 years in good health and CMV-seropositive. Each CDR3 is given without its conserved first and last residue. The D gene is left open where the match is weak.

TRBV5-6	TRBJ2-5	TRBD1	ASSHMGQGKETQY
TRBV27	TRBJ1-2	TRBD1	ASSFLGTAYGYT
TRBV6-5	TRBJ1-3	NA	ASSYLTGFSGNTIY
TRBV7-9	TRBJ1-3	TRBD1	ASSLHQGVQAGNTIY
TRBV29-1	TRBJ1-2	NA	SIEARGFYGYT
TRBV9	TRBJ2-5	NA	ASSVTGTETQY
TRBV7-8	TRBJ1-1	NA	ASSLEAGVGTEAF
TRBV28	NA	TRBD2	ASSPGSSGSYEQY
TRBV7-9	NA	NA	ASSPGGYYEQY
TRBV7-2	TRBJ2-4	NA	ASSLTELNIQY
TRBV5-4	TRBJ2-1	TRBD2	ASSLGLAGTYNEQF
TRBV5-4	TRBJ1-2	NA	ASSFSGVDYGYT
TRBV7-8	TRBJ2-7	TRBD1	ASSFLKPGQGAEEQY
TRBV18	TRBJ2-7	NA	ASSPETSRPYEQY
TRBV19	TRBJ2-1	TRBD1	ASALTGMVDEQF
TRBV6-5	TRBJ2-7	NA	ASSSLPPPYEQY
TRBV19	TRBJ2-2	NA	ASSPQGRSGELF
TRBV2	TRBJ2-3	TRBD2	ASTGRGRRAATDTQY
TRBV11-2	TRBJ2-7	NA	ASSGGGHTYEQY
TRBV4-1	TRBJ2-7	NA	ASSPRGAVYEQY
TRBV6-5	TRBJ2-5	TRBD2	ASSLSGGQETQY
TRBV5-6	TRBJ2-7	TRBD2	ASSLRTSGPLGQY